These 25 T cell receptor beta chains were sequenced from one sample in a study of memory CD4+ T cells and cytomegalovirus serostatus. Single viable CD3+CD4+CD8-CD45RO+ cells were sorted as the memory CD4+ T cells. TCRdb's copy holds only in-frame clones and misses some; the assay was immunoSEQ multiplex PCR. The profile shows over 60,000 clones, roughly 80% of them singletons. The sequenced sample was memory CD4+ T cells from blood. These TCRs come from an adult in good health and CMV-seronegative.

CDR3 sequence: CASAASTGSGQPQHF. The CDR3 DNA follows: TGTGCCAGCGCAGCCTCAACAGGGTCGGGTCAGCCCCAGCATTTT. The chain joins TRBV2 to TRBJ1-5; possibly TRBD1 for D (6 bases). Trimming took off 8 bases at V and 6 bases at J, with 20 bases between the two ends. This CDR3 spans 15 amino acids. The germline V gene encodes CDR1 SNHLY and CDR2 FYNNEI.

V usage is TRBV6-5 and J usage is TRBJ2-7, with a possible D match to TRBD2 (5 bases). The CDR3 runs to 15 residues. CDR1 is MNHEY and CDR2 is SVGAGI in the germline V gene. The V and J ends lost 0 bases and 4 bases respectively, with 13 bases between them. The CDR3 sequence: CASSYSTGSLYEQYF. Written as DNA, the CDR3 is TGTGCCAGCAGTTACTCGACGGGATCCCTGTACGAGCAGTACTTC.

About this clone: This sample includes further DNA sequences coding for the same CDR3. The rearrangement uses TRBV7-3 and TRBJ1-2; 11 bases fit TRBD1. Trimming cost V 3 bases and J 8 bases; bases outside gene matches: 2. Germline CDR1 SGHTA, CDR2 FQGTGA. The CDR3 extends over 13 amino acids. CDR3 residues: CASSLGQGGGYTF. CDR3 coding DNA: TGTGCCAGCAGCTTGGGACAGGGGGGAGGCTACACCTTC.

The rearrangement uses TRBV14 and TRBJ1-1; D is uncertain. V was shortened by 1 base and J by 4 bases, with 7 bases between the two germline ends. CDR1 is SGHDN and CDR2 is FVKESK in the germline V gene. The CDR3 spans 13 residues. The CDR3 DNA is TGTGCCAGCAGCCAAGGGAGGCTCACTGAAGCTTTCTTT. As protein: CASSQGRLTEAFF.

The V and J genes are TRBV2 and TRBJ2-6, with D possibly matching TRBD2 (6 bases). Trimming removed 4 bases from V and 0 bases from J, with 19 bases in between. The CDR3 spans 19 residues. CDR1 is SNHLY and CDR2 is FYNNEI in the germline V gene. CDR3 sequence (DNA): TGTGCCAGCAGTGTAATGGCAGGGAGGCTACTCTCTGGGGCCAACGTCCTGACTTTC. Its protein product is CASSVMAGRLLSGANVLTF.

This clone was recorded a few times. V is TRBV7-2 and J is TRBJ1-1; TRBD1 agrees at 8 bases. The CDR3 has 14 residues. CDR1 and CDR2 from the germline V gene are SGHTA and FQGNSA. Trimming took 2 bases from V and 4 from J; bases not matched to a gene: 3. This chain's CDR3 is CASSLQGAITEAFF. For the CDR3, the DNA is TGTGCCAGCAGCTTACAGGGGGCAATCACTGAAGCTTTCTTT.

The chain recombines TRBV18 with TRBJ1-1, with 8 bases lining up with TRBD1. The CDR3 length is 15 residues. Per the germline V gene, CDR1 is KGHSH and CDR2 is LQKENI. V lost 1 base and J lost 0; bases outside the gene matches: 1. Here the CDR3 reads CASSPRTGLNTEAFF. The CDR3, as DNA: TGTGCCAGCTCACCACGGACAGGGTTGAACACTGAAGCTTTCTTT.

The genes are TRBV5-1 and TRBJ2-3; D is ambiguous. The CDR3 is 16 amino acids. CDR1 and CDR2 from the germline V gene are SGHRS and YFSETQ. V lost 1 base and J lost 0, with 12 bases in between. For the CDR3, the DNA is TGCGCCAGCAGCTTGTCAACCTTCGGTAGCACAGATACGCAGTATTTT. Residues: CASSLSTFGSTDTQYF.

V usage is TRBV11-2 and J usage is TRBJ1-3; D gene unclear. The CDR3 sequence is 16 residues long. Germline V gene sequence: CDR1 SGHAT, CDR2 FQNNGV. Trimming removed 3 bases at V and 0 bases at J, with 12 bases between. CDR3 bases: TGTGCCAGCAGCTTCTATGAGTACTACTCTGGAAACACCATATATTTT. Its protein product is CASSFYEYYSGNTIYF.

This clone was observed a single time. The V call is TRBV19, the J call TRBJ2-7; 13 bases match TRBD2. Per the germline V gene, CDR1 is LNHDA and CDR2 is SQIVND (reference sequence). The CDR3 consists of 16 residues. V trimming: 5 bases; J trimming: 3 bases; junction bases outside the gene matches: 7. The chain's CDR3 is CASSPAGTSGNYEQYF. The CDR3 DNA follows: TGTGCCAGTAGTCCGGCCGGGACTAGCGGGAACTACGAGCAGTACTTC.

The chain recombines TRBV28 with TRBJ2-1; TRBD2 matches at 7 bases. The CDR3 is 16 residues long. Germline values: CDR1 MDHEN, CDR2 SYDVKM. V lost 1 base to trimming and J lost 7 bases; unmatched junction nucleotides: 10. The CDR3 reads CASSLLGLAGKNEQFF. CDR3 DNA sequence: TGTGCCAGCAGTTTATTGGGCTTAGCGGGTAAGAATGAGCAGTTCTTC.

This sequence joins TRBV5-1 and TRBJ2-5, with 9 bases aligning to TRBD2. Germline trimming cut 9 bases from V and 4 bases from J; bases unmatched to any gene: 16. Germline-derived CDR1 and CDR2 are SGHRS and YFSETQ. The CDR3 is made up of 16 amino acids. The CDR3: CATALGSAGGPETQYF. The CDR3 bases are TGCGCCACCGCCCTGGGCTCGGCGGGAGGGCCAGAGACCCAGTACTTC.

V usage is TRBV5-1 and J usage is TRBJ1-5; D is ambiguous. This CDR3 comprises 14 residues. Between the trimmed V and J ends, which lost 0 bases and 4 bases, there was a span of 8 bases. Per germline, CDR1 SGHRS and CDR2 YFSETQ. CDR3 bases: TGCGCCAGCAGCTTGGGGGTCCTTAATCAGCCCCAGCATTTT. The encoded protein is CASSLGVLNQPQHF.

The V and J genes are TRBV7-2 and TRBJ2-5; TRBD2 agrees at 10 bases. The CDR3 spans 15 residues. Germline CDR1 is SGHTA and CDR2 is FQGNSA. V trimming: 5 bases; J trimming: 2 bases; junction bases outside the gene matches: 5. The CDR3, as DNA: TGTGCCAGCAGCAGGACTAGCGGAGCGCAAGAGACCCAGTACTTC. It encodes CASSRTSGAQETQYF. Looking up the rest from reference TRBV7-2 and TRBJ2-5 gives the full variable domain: GAGVSQSPSNKVTEKGKDVELRCDPISGHTALYWYRQSLGQGLEFLIYFQGNSAPDKSGLPSDRFSAERTGGSVSTLTIQRTQQEDSAVYLCASSRTSGAQETQYFGPGTRLLVL.

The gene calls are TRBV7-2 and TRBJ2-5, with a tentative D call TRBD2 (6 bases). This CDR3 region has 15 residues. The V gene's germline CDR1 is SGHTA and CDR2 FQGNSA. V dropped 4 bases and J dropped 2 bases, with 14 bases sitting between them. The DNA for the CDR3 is TGTGCCAGCAGCTCTCCAGTCGGGGGACAAGAGACCCAGTACTTC. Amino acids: CASSSPVGGQETQYF.

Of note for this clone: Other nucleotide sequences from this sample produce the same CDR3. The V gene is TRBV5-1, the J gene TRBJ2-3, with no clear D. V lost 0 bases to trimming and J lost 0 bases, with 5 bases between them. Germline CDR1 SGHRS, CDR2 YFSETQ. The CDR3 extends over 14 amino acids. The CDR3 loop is CASSLDSSTDTQYF. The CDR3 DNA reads TGCGCCAGCAGCTTGGATAGCAGCACAGATACGCAGTATTTT. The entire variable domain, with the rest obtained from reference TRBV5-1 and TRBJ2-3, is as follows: KAGVTQTPRYLIKTRGQQVTLSCSPISGHRSVSWYQQTPGQGLQFLFEYFSETQRNKGNFPGRFSGRQFSNSRSEMNVSTLELGDSALYLCASSLDSSTDTQYFGPGTRLTVL.

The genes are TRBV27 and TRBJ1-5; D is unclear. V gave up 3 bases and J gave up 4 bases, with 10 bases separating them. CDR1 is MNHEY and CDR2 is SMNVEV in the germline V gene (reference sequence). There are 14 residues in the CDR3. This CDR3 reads CASSFMSGNQPQHF. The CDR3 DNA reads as TGTGCCAGCAGTTTCATGTCTGGGAATCAGCCCCAGCATTTT.

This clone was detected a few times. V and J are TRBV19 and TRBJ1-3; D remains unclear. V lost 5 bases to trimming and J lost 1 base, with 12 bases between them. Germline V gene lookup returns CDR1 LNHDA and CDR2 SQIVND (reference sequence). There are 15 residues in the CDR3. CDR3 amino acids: CASSVSLGSGNTIYF. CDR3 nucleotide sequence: TGTGCCAGTAGTGTTTCATTGGGATCTGGAAACACCATATATTTT.

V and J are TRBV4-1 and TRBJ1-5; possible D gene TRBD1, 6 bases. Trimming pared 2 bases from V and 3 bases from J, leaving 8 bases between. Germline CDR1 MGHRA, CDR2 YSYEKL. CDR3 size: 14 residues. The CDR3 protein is CASSQYRVNQPQHF. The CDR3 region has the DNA TGCGCCAGCAGCCAATACAGGGTCAATCAGCCCCAGCATTTT.

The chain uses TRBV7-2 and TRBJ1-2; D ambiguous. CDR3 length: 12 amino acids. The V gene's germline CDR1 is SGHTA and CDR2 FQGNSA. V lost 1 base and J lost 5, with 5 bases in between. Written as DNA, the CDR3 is TGTGCCAGCAGCTTAGATGCGTATGGCTACACCTTC. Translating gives CASSLDAYGYTF.

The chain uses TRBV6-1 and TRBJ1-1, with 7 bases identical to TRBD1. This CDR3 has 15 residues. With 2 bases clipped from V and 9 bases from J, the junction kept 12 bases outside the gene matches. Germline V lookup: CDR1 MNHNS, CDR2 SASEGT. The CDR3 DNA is TGTGCCAGCAGTGAACTTGCCAGGGGGATGTTAAAAGCTTTCTTT. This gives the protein CASSELARGMLKAFF.

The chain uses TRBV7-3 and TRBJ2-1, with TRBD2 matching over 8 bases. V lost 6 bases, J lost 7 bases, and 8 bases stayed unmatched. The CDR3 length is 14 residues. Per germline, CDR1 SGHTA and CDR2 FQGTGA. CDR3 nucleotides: TGTGCCAGCAGTTTGAGCGGGAGTTGGAATGAGCAGTTCTTC. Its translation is CASSLSGSWNEQFF. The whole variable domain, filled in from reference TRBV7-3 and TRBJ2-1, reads GAGVSQTPSNKVTEKGKYVELRCDPISGHTALYWYRQSLGQGPEFLIYFQGTGAADDSGLPNDRFFAVRPEGSVSTLKIQRTERGDSAVYLCASSLSGSWNEQFFGPGTRLTVL.

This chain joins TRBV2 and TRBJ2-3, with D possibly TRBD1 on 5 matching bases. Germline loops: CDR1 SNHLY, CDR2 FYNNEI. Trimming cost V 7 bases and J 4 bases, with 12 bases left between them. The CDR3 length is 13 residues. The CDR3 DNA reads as TGTGCCAGCAAAGGGGAATGGTCAGATACGCAGTATTTT. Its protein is CASKGEWSDTQYF.

CDR3 region: CASSYDKIQYF. CDR3 DNA sequence: TGTGCCAGCAGTTACGACAAAATTCAGTACTTC. V is TRBV6-5 and J is TRBJ2-7, with unresolved D. The CDR3 spans 11 residues. Trimming pared 2 bases from V and 10 bases from J, leaving 9 bases between. Germline V gives CDR1 MNHEY, CDR2 SVGAGI.

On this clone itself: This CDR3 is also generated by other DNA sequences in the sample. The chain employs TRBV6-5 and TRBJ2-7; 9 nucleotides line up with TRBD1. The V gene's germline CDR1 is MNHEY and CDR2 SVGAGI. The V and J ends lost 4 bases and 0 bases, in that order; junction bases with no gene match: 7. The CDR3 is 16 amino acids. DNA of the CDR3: TGTGCCAGCAGTTCCCTCGGGACAGGGAGCTCCTACGAGCAGTACTTC. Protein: CASSSLGTGSSYEQYF.